This T cell receptor (beta chain) was identified in a study of T cells in localized non-small cell lung cancer. Study results and limitations: Adjacent lung tissue had a median 57 of the top 100 clones found in the tumor. Investigators sequenced only a single tumor region, leaving heterogeneity possible.

The ends lost 1 base at V and 2 bases at J; junction bases unmatched: 6. Germline lookup yields CDR1 LGHNT and CDR2 FRNRAP. The CDR3 loop spans 18 amino acids. TCRdb's copy holds only in-frame clones and misses some; the assay was immunoSEQ multiplex PCR. The sample contains roughly 53,000 clones, approximately 80% of which appear only once. As to this clone: Its antigen is not known.

Sample: peripheral blood mononuclear cells, taken before any cancer treatment. This receptor was taken from a man between 40 and 75 years old with stage III lung adenocarcinoma. The chain recombines TRBV12-5 with TRBJ2-3; 13 bases fit TRBD2. CDR3: CASGLGTTSGGATDTQYF. For the CDR3, the DNA is TGTGCTAGTGGTTTGGGAACTACTAGCGGGGGGGCCACAGATACGCAGTATTTT.